The entry below gives a single T cell receptor (beta chain) sequence along with its context. The sample is drawn from a study of blood T cell repertoires in COVID-19. The overall study: COVID-19 samples collected from the United States, Italy and Spain covered acute and convalescent phases.

CDR1 is SGHNT, CDR2 YYREEE, per germline (reference sequence). The CDR3 has 13 residues. Trimming left V 4 bases short and J 9 bases short, with 17 bases between. Authors' analysis steps: Amplification of reference gene primers was used by the study to estimate nucleated cell counts. Profiling relied on immunoSEQ multiplex PCR, and the TCRdb table lists in-frame clones only, not all of them. That table is the source of V, J and clone size, and D and trimming were worked out from the DNA. The data show some 120,000 clones, with approximately 71% seen just once and 7.9% held by the top ten. Specimen: peripheral blood. The origin of this receptor is a human donor in a cohort sampled during active COVID-19. V is TRBV5-4 and J is TRBJ2-7, with a weak D call TRBD2 (6 bases). This chain's CDR3 is CASSRSGDRWQYF. CDR3 sequence (DNA): TGTGCCAGCAGCCGGTCGGGGGATAGGTGGCAGTACTTC.